The 31 T cell receptor beta chains below come from one sample, sequenced in a study of T cell responses to AZD1222 COVID-19 vaccine. Sequencing was performed with immunoSEQ multiplex PCR; in TCRdb, only in-frame clones are kept and a portion is missing. The sample includes over 150,000 clones, 88% of them seen just once. Source: peripheral blood, taken on day 0 of AZD1222 vaccination. The receptor set was obtained from an adult in good health.

The chain couples TRBV6-2 or TRBV6-3 to TRBJ1-1; a weak D match, TRBD1 (6 bases). Looked up from germline, CDR1 is MNHEY and CDR2 is SVGEGT. The V gene lost 2 bases and the J gene lost 4 bases, with 11 bases spanning the gap. The CDR3 contains 14 residues. The CDR3 spells CASSYTGTGTEAFF. CDR3 DNA: TGTGCCAGCAGTTACACAGGGACGGGCACTGAAGCTTTCTTT.

This rearrangement joins TRBV3-1 (or the pseudogene TRBV3-2) to TRBJ1-6; 7 bases map to TRBD1. CDR3 length: 18 amino acids. Germline V CDR1 and CDR2: LGHDT, YNNKEL (reference sequence). The J segment lost 3 bases and the V segment lost 2 bases, leaving 10 bases of the junction unmatched. CDR3 coding DNA: TGTGCCAGCAGCCAACGCCCCCCGACAGGGCTCTATAATTCACCCCTCCACTTT. This translates into CASSQRPPTGLYNSPLHF.

The chain combines TRBV5-1 with TRBJ2-2; 9 bases align to TRBD2. The ends lost 2 bases at V and 3 bases at J; junction bases unmatched: 2. This CDR3 is 15 amino acids long. Per the germline V gene, CDR1 is SGHRS and CDR2 is YFSETQ. In DNA form, the CDR3 reads TGCGCCAGCAGCTTTCGCGGGGGGGACACCGGGGAGCTGTTTTTT. Protein product: CASSFRGGDTGELFF.

The chain employs TRBV28 and TRBJ1-1; D gene ambiguous. CDR1 MDHEN and CDR2 SYDVKM come from the germline V gene. The CDR3 contains 14 residues. Trimming took 1 base from V and 7 from J, leaving 13 bases between them. Here the CDR3 DNA reads TGTGCCAGCAGTTTATCAAGGTCGATAGATGAAGCTTTCTTT. This gives the protein CASSLSRSIDEAFF.

V gene TRBV6-5 combines with J gene TRBJ2-5; D remains unclear. The V gene's germline CDR1 is MNHEY and CDR2 SVGAGI. The V and J ends lost 6 bases and 0 bases respectively, with 5 bases between them. This CDR3 comprises 12 residues. The CDR3 DNA reads as TGTGCCAGCAGAACGTACCAAGAGACCCAGTACTTC. Its protein product is CASRTYQETQYF.

The chain joins TRBV23-1 to TRBJ1-5; D unresolved. TRBV23-1 is an ORF, with its function uncertain. The CDR3 covers 16 residues. V gave up 0 bases and J gave up 0 bases, with 9 bases separating them. The CDR3 sequence: CASSQSTRNSNQPQHF. The CDR3 coding sequence is TGCGCCAGCAGTCAATCCACCAGAAATAGCAATCAGCCCCAGCATTTT.

J is TRBJ2-1 and V is TRBV4-2; D not resolved. V was shortened by 2 bases and J by 4 bases, with 12 bases between the two germline ends. The CDR3 contains 15 residues. Germline loops: CDR1 LGHNA, CDR2 YNFKEQ. In nucleotides, the CDR3 is TGTGCCAGCAGCCAATTGCCGGTCGCTTACAATGAGCAGTTCTTC. As protein: CASSQLPVAYNEQFF.

The table lists this clone with a few counts. This chain connects TRBV7-8 to TRBJ1-1; D gene ambiguous. Germline V lookup: CDR1 SGHVS, CDR2 FQNEAQ. V was pared by 5 bases and J by 5 bases, with 9 bases between. The CDR3 spans 12 residues. CDR3 nucleotides: TGTGCCAGCAGCCGCGGAGGGACTGAAGCTTTCTTT. Its protein is CASSRGGTEAFF.

The chain uses TRBV18 and TRBJ1-6; no definite D call. Trimming removed 2 bases at V and 8 bases at J, with 7 bases between. The CDR3 consists of 13 residues. CDR1 KGHSH and CDR2 LQKENI come from the germline V gene. CDR3 region: CASSPGVDSPLHF. The CDR3 DNA sequence: TGTGCCAGCTCACCAGGGGTTGATTCACCCCTCCACTTT.

Written as DNA, the CDR3 is TGCGCCAGCAGCCAAGCCCCTTGGGCAGGGAGCGGCTATGGCTACACCTTC. It codes for CASSQAPWAGSGYGYTF. The chain couples TRBV4-3 to TRBJ1-2; TRBD1 is a possible D gene (5 bases). The CDR3 contains 17 residues. From germline, CDR1 is LGHNA and CDR2 YSLEER. V was trimmed by 1 base and J by 4 bases, leaving 19 bases between them.

The genes are TRBV4-2 and TRBJ2-7; 7 bases line up with TRBD2. Germline CDR1 and CDR2: LGHNA and YNFKEQ. The CDR3 runs to 14 residues. V lost 4 bases to trimming and J lost 4 bases; unmatched junction nucleotides: 7. The DNA of the CDR3 is TGTGCCAGCAGCCCGCAGACCGGGGGGTACGAGCAGTACTTC. Protein: CASSPQTGGYEQYF.

The rearrangement uses TRBV4-1 and TRBJ2-3; D not resolved. The CDR3 is 15 amino acids. V dropped 1 base and J dropped 3 bases, with 11 bases sitting between them. CDR1 and CDR2 (germline): MGHRA, YSYEKL. The CDR3 DNA reads TGCGCCAGCAGCCAAGGCACAGAAATTACAGATACGCAGTATTTT. This codes for CASSQGTEITDTQYF.

The chain is built from TRBV3-1 (or the pseudogene TRBV3-2) and TRBJ1-1; D gene uncertain. CDR3 size: 12 residues. Trimming pared 1 base from V and 6 bases from J, leaving 6 bases between. CDR1 LGHDT and CDR2 YNNKEL come from the germline V gene (reference sequence). The CDR3 sequence: CASSQVSAEAFF. The CDR3 DNA sequence: TGTGCCAGCAGCCAAGTCAGCGCTGAAGCTTTCTTT.

The chain links TRBV6-5 to TRBJ1-4; 8 bases align to TRBD1. Germline trimming cut 6 bases from V and 7 bases from J; bases unmatched to any gene: 10. Germline CDR1 and CDR2: MNHEY and SVGAGI. CDR3 length: 15 residues. CDR3 bases: TGTGCCAGCAGCCTCGGACAGGGTGGGGCTGAAAAACTGTTTTTT. The encoded protein is CASSLGQGGAEKLFF.

The rearrangement links TRBV4-3 to TRBJ2-5; D possibly corresponds to TRBD2 (6 bases). The CDR3 sequence is 13 residues long. Germline V lookup: CDR1 LGHNA, CDR2 YSLEER. V dropped 4 bases and J dropped 5 bases, with 11 bases sitting between them. Here the CDR3 reads CASSPGVRETQYF. CDR3 nucleotides: TGCGCCAGCAGCCCGGGGGTTCGGGAGACCCAGTACTTC.

V gene TRBV9 combines with J gene TRBJ1-2, with TRBD1 identical over 9 bases. CDR3 length: 15 amino acids. V lost 0 bases, J lost 7 bases, and 7 bases stayed unmatched. In germline, CDR1 is SGDLS, CDR2 YYNGEE. The CDR3 loop reads CASSVVDRGSLGYTF. In DNA form, the CDR3 reads TGTGCCAGCAGCGTAGTGGACAGGGGATCACTTGGCTACACCTTC.

The V and J genes are TRBV6-2 or TRBV6-3 and TRBJ2-7; 7 bases are shared with TRBD2. CDR1 and CDR2 from the germline V gene are MNHEY and SVGEGT. CDR3 length: 14 residues. V lost 2 bases and J lost 4; bases outside the gene matches: 5. CDR3 amino acids: CASSYGGTTYEQYF. CDR3 DNA sequence: TGTGCCAGCAGTTACGGAGGGACTACGTACGAGCAGTACTTC.

This clone occurred once. The chain uses TRBV3-1 (or the pseudogene TRBV3-2) and TRBJ2-2; no clear D gene. V was trimmed by 4 bases and J by 3 bases, leaving 12 bases between them. Looked up from germline, CDR1 is LGHDT and CDR2 is YNNKEL (reference sequence). The CDR3 is 15 amino acids. CDR3 bases: TGTGCCAGCAGCCCTCCCCCCGGCGACACCGGGGAGCTGTTTTTT. Protein product: CASSPPPGDTGELFF.

The chain couples TRBV11-2 to TRBJ1-1; 7 positions match TRBD1. Trimming took 6 bases from V and 4 from J; bases not matched to a gene: 11. CDR1 SGHAT and CDR2 FQNNGV come from the germline V gene. There are 15 residues in the CDR3. CDR3 DNA sequence: TGTGCCAGCAGTCCTAAGGGGGCTGTTGGCACTGAAGCTTTCTTT. Its translation is CASSPKGAVGTEAFF.

This chain joins TRBV18 and TRBJ2-3, with 10 positions matching TRBD2. CDR3 length: 16 residues. V dropped 0 bases and J dropped 3; count of bases not matched to a gene: 3. The germline V gene has CDR1 KGHSH and CDR2 LQKENI. CDR3 residues: CASSPPGLASTDTQYF. The CDR3 DNA follows: TGTGCCAGCTCACCACCGGGACTAGCGTCTACAGATACGCAGTATTTT.

The chain links TRBV7-2 to TRBJ2-5; D is unresolved. With 5 bases removed from V and 4 bases from J, the gap between germline ends came to 17 bases. Germline-derived CDR1 and CDR2 are SGHTA and FQGNSA. This CDR3 has 15 residues. The chain's CDR3 is CASSPGPSVGETQYF. CDR3 DNA: TGTGCCAGCAGCCCAGGCCCCAGCGTCGGAGAGACCCAGTACTTC.

The rearrangement links TRBV29-1 to TRBJ2-5; no clear D. Trimming pared 0 bases from V and 4 bases from J, leaving 6 bases between. The germline V gene encodes CDR1 SQVTM and CDR2 ANQGSEA. The CDR3 runs to 12 residues. The CDR3 DNA sequence: TGCAGCGTTGAAGACGGTGGAGAGACCCAGTACTTC. Translated, it gives CSVEDGGETQYF.

The chain recombines TRBV7-3 with TRBJ2-3; no reliable D call. Germline CDR1 reads SGHTA; CDR2 reads FQGTGA. This CDR3 is 14 amino acids long. Trimming cost V 5 bases and J 6 bases, with 15 bases left between them. The CDR3 DNA is TGTGCCAGCAGCCCTCTAGGTAGTGGGGATACGCAGTATTTT. The encoded protein is CASSPLGSGDTQYF.

This rearrangement joins TRBV7-9 to TRBJ1-2; 9 bases match TRBD1. The germline V gene has CDR1 SEHNR and CDR2 FQNEAQ (reference sequence). This CDR3 spans 14 amino acids. Losses at the gene ends were 5 bases for V and 7 bases for J; bases not matched to a gene: 8. The CDR3: CASSPTQGAFGYTF. CDR3 nucleotides: TGTGCCAGCAGCCCAACACAGGGGGCTTTTGGCTACACCTTC.

This chain uses TRBV3-1 (or the pseudogene TRBV3-2) with TRBJ2-3, with 11 bases aligning to TRBD2. Germline values: CDR1 LGHDT, CDR2 YNNKEL (reference sequence). The J segment lost 6 bases and the V segment lost 5 bases, leaving 13 bases of the junction unmatched. The CDR3 totals 17 residues. DNA of the CDR3: TGTGCCAGCAGCGCCGTCCTAGCGGGGGGCCGTGGGGATACGCAGTATTTT. It translates to CASSAVLAGGRGDTQYF.

The V call is TRBV4-3, the J call TRBJ2-3; D is undetermined. Trimming took 0 bases from V and 6 from J, leaving 13 bases between them. The CDR3 runs to 15 residues. The germline CDR1 and CDR2 sequences are LGHNA and YSLEER. CDR3 region: CASSQDGGVEDTQYF. The DNA of the CDR3 is TGCGCCAGCAGCCAAGATGGTGGGGTGGAGGATACGCAGTATTTT.

V gene TRBV5-6 combines with J gene TRBJ1-2, with 8 bases fitting TRBD1. The CDR3 totals 14 residues. In germline, CDR1 is SGHDT, CDR2 YYEEEE. The V gene end was trimmed by 4 bases and the J gene end by 7 bases; junction bases not matched to a gene: 9. CDR3 coding DNA: TGTGCCAGCAGCACGTTCCAGGGGGCGCTTGGCTACACCTTC. As protein: CASSTFQGALGYTF. The variable domain in full, with the rest retrieved from reference TRBV5-6 and TRBJ1-2, is DAGVTQSPTHLIKTRGQQVTLRCSPKSGHDTVSWYQQALGQGPQFIFQYYEEEERQRGNFPDRFSGHQFPNYSSELNVNALLLGDSALYLCASSTFQGALGYTFGSGTRLTVV.

The rearrangement links TRBV6-5 to TRBJ1-2; 9 bases are a match to TRBD1. The CDR3 totals 15 residues. Germline-derived CDR1 and CDR2 are MNHEY and SVGAGI. The V gene end was trimmed by 0 bases and the J gene end by 8 bases; junction bases not matched to a gene: 7. CDR3 DNA sequence: TGTGCCAGCAGTTACTCTCACAGGGGGCGCGGGGGCTACACCTTC. Its protein product is CASSYSHRGRGGYTF.

This clone showed up just a few times. The rearrangement joins TRBV28 to TRBJ2-7, with a tentative D call TRBD1 (6 bases). The CDR3 totals 14 residues. V dropped 6 bases and J dropped 2 bases, with 14 bases sitting between them. Per the germline V gene, CDR1 is MDHEN and CDR2 is SYDVKM. CDR3 bases: TGTGCCAGCAGCCCTATACAGGGAACCTACGAGCAGTACTTC. Translation gives CASSPIQGTYEQYF.

A word on this clone: The junction shows a germline mismatch at one end, possibly a read error. This sequence joins TRBV5-1 and TRBJ1-2, with D unclear. Germline CDR1 reads SGHRS; CDR2 reads YFSETQ. The CDR3 has 12 amino acids. The CDR3 coding sequence is TGCGCCAGCAGCTTGGATGGCAGTAAGCCTCATTTC. It translates to CASSLDGSKPHF.

The chain joins TRBV9 to TRBJ1-3; no clear D. In germline, CDR1 is SGDLS, CDR2 YYNGEE. This CDR3 region has 16 residues. V was trimmed by 0 bases and J by 4 bases, leaving 14 bases between them. CDR3 amino acids: CASSVVDQAPGNTIYF. The CDR3 DNA reads as TGTGCCAGCAGCGTAGTGGACCAAGCCCCCGGAAACACCATATATTTT.